This TCR beta chain came from a study of shared clonotypes between healthy human individuals. Here immunoSEQ multiplex PCR was the method, and the copy in TCRdb shows in-frame clones only, minus some. The sample lists millions of clones, about 92% occurring once. The sequence derives from a young man in good health. Some clones in this sample may be carry-over from other donors' samples. Sequenced material: naive CD4+ T cells from PBMCs. Stated subset: CD45RA+ positively selected.

As DNA, the CDR3 is TGTGCCAGCCGACGGATCAGCGCCTACGAGCAGTACTTC. Protein: CASRRISAYEQYF. This chain connects TRBV27 to TRBJ2-7, with D uncertain. Trimming removed 8 bases from V and 2 bases from J, with 13 bases in between. The germline gives CDR1 MNHEY, CDR2 SMNVEV (reference sequence). The CDR3 contains 13 residues.